This T cell receptor beta chain was recovered during a study of neoadjuvant anti-PD-1 for oral cavity cancer. Background on the study: Nivolumab at 3 mg/kg was mostly given biweekly, three to four doses, pre-surgery.

Time point of the sample: after neoadjuvant nivolumab, at surgical resection. Six replicates per PBMC sample, mostly from 480 ng of genomic DNA. Using immunoSEQ multiplex PCR, the repertoire was profiled, and TCRdb retains in-frame clones only, with some absent. The sample yields thousands of clones, less than 75% seen once. This TCR was recovered from a person aged 40-85 years with oral cavity squamous cell carcinoma. Material: PBMCs, obtained after nivolumab (anti-PD-1) treatment.

In DNA, the CDR3 is TGTGCCAACGACCGACTAGCGGGGGGTCCAGATACGCAGTATTTT. Translated: CANDRLAGGPDTQYF. This chain links TRBV19 with TRBJ2-3; the match to TRBD2 covers 13 bases. Germline CDR1 LNHDA, CDR2 SQIVND (reference sequence). With V trimmed by 10 bases and J by 4 bases, 8 bases remained unmatched. The CDR3 is 15 amino acids.